The entry that follows covers one T cell receptor beta chain sequence. These data come from a study of blood T cell repertoires in COVID-19. About the research overall: T cells, B-cell-depleted T cells, or PBMCs provided the cDNA or gDNA that served as material.

Germline V lookup: CDR1 KGHDR, CDR2 SFDVKD. V trimming: 3 bases; J trimming: 2 bases; junction bases outside the gene matches: 13. The CDR3 length is 20 residues. Authors' analysis steps: Estimated nucleated cell counts came from reference gene primer amplification. The table came from immunoSEQ multiplex PCR; TCRdb's copy has only in-frame clones and leaves some out. The V and J calls and clone size come from that table; D and trimming were worked out from the DNA. The table shows around 100,000 clones, with roughly 84% occurring only once. Sequenced: peripheral blood. The receptor was derived from a man under 40 in a cohort sampled during active COVID-19. The chain joins TRBV24-1 to TRBJ2-3; 13 nucleotides align to TRBD2. The CDR3 is CATSDLQRLAGGAVTDTQYF. The CDR3 nucleotides read TGTGCCACCAGTGATCTCCAGCGACTAGCGGGGGGCGCAGTCACAGATACGCAGTATTTT.